The 18 T cell receptor beta chains presented below share a single source sample, sequenced in a study of T cell repertoires in cytomegalovirus infection. Using its own MiXCR run on the reads, TCRdb lists one record per CDR3 protein. The sample carries hundreds of thousands of distinct CDR3 sequences, about a sixth recorded once. The specimen sequenced was PBMCs. These receptor sequences come from a human donor in good health (CMV status not recorded). Some clones in this sample may be carry-over from other donors' samples.

The chain combines TRBV20-1 with TRBJ1-2, with 11 positions matching TRBD1. J was trimmed by 6 bases and V by 6 bases; bases with no gene match: 6. The CDR3 is 13 amino acids. Germline V gene data show CDR1 as DFQATT and CDR2 as SNEGSKA (reference sequence). CDR3 residues: CSARTGGADGYTF. In DNA form, the CDR3 reads TGCAGTGCGCGGACAGGGGGCGCGGATGGCTACACCTTC.

This clonotype has only a few counts. The chain has TRBV6-5 and TRBJ2-1; 8 bases align to TRBD1. Germline CDR1 reads MNHEY; CDR2 reads SVGAGI. The CDR3 length is 13 residues. The V gene end was trimmed by 5 bases and the J gene end by 8 bases; junction bases not matched to a gene: 5. CDR3 sequence: CASSRHRGDEQFF. DNA of the CDR3: TGTGCCAGCAGTAGACACAGGGGGGATGAGCAGTTCTTC.

This clonotype was observed many times. The rearrangement uses TRBV7-2 and TRBJ2-7; D could derive from TRBD1 or TRBD2 (6 bases each). The CDR3 spans 15 residues. The V gene's germline CDR1 is SGHTA and CDR2 FQGNSA. Trimming pared 5 bases from V and 5 bases from J, leaving 19 bases between. The CDR3 DNA reads as TGTGCCAGCAGCACCCGTAGGGGGGCGTACGACGAGCAGTACTTC. It translates to CASSTRRGAYDEQYF.

The gene calls are TRBV6-5 and TRBJ2-3; tentative D call: TRBD1 (6 bases). In germline, CDR1 is MNHEY, CDR2 SVGAGI. The V end was cut by 6 bases, the J end by 4 bases, with 20 bases between. This CDR3 contains 16 residues. Written as DNA, the CDR3 is TGTGCCAGCAGCCGACAGGCCCCGCGGTTCTCAGATACGCAGTATTTT. The encoded protein is CASSRQAPRFSDTQYF.

This clonotype was seen repeatedly, ten times or more. V and J are TRBV6-1 and TRBJ2-7; possibly TRBD2 for D (6 bases). Germline V gene sequence: CDR1 MNHNS, CDR2 SASEGT. The CDR3 totals 14 residues. V lost 6 bases and J 0 bases, leaving 12 bases between the germline ends. CDR3: CASSTRDSSYEQYF. The CDR3 region has the DNA TGTGCCAGCAGCACCCGGGACTCCTCCTACGAGCAGTACTTC.

This clonotype was seen at least ten times. The chain uses TRBV28 and TRBJ2-7, with D perhaps matching TRBD1 (6 bases). The V gene lost 6 bases and the J gene lost 12 bases, with 15 bases spanning the gap. Germline CDR1 is MDHEN and CDR2 is SYDVKM. This CDR3 contains 11 residues. The CDR3, as DNA: TGTGCCAGCAGGCAGGGGCCAAGGTTGTACTTC. It translates to CASRQGPRLYF.

This chain's CDR3 is CSPGQAYEQYF. CDR3 bases: TGCAGTCCGGGACAGGCCTACGAGCAGTACTTC. The chain joins TRBV29-1 to TRBJ2-7, with 8 positions matching TRBD1. CDR3 size: 11 residues. Germline CDR1 SQVTM, CDR2 ANQGSEA.

This clonotype was detected only a few times. The chain employs TRBV7-9 and TRBJ1-1; tentatively, D is TRBD1 (5 bases). CDR1 is SEHNR, CDR2 FQNEAQ, per germline (reference sequence). The CDR3 consists of 13 residues. Trimming left V 9 bases short and J 1 base short, with 12 bases between. DNA of the CDR3: TGTGCCAGTTTGGACATACCGAACACTGAAGCTTTCTTT. It encodes CASLDIPNTEAFF.

This clonotype was seen more than once but under ten times. V and J are TRBV6-8 and TRBJ2-1, with 10 bases matching TRBD1. Trimming took 5 bases from V and 6 from J; bases not matched to a gene: 7. CDR3 length: 15 amino acids. Per germline, CDR1 MNHGY and CDR2 SAAAGT. This CDR3 reads CASSPFGTGVNEQFF. The DNA of the CDR3 is TGTGCCAGCAGTCCGTTCGGGACAGGGGTCAATGAGCAGTTCTTC.

The chain employs TRBV20-1 and TRBJ2-1; D is undetermined. Looked up from germline, CDR1 is DFQATT and CDR2 is SNEGSKA (reference sequence). This CDR3 is 14 amino acids long. Trimming shortened V by 2 bases and J by 4 bases, and 12 bases separated the two germline ends. CDR3 coding DNA: TGCAGTGCTAGAAGCCTTATGGGGTACAATGAGCAGTTCTTC. Its protein product is CSARSLMGYNEQFF.

This clonotype was observed a handful of times. The chain combines TRBV7-2 with TRBJ2-1; 9 positions agree with TRBD2. The germline V gene has CDR1 SGHTA and CDR2 FQGNSA. The junction had 26 bases not matched to a gene; V was cut back by 7 bases and J by 7 bases. The CDR3 is 20 amino acids. The CDR3 is CASIPQWRGGMNPARNEQFF. CDR3 sequence (DNA): TGTGCCAGCATCCCCCAGTGGCGGGGGGGTATGAACCCGGCGCGGAATGAGCAGTTCTTC.

This clonotype was observed at least ten times. The gene calls are TRBV19 and TRBJ2-7; no reliable D call. CDR3 length: 13 amino acids. Deletions cut 5 bases from V and 3 bases from J, with 11 bases between. Germline V gene sequence: CDR1 LNHDA, CDR2 SQIVND (reference sequence). CDR3 in DNA: TGTGCCAGTAGTGGGTCATCGGGCTACGAGCAGTACTTC. Translated: CASSGSSGYEQYF.

The rearrangement joins TRBV19 to TRBJ1-4, with D perhaps TRBD1 (5 bases). The CDR3 runs to 13 residues. Deletions cut 4 bases from V and 8 bases from J, with 11 bases between. Germline CDR1 and CDR2: LNHDA and SQIVND (reference sequence). CDR3 protein: CASSSGTEEKLFF. The CDR3 region has the DNA TGTGCCAGTAGTAGCGGGACGGAAGAAAAACTGTTTTTT.

Many counts were recorded for this clonotype. V is TRBV7-2 and J is TRBJ2-1, with 9 nucleotides matching TRBD2. The ends lost 4 bases at V and 1 base at J; junction bases unmatched: 5. The CDR3 is 16 amino acids. The germline V gene encodes CDR1 SGHTA and CDR2 FQGNSA. The chain's CDR3 is CASSYIAGASYNEQFF. CDR3 coding DNA: TGTGCCAGCAGCTACATAGCGGGAGCGTCCTACAATGAGCAGTTCTTC.

About this clonotype: At one end, the junction sequence differs from germline, possibly due to a read error. The rearrangement links TRBV14 to TRBJ1-5; TRBD1 is a possible D gene (5 bases). Germline CDR1 reads SGHDN; CDR2 reads FVKESK. The CDR3 is 17 amino acids. The CDR3, as DNA: TGTGCCGGCAGCCAAGATTGGGGGGACCTCGGCAATCAGCCCCAGCATTTT. It is translated as CAGSQDWGDLGNQPQHF. Full variable domain (missing parts from reference TRBV14 and TRBJ1-5): EAGVTQFPSHSVIEKGQTVTLRCDPISGHDNLYWYRRVMGKEIKFLLHFVKESKQDESGMPNNRFLAERTGGTYSTLKVQPAELEDSGVYFCAGSQDWGDLGNQPQHFGDGTRLSIL.

The chain employs TRBV5-1 and TRBJ2-1; the match to TRBD2 covers 13 bases. The CDR3 has 15 amino acids. V dropped 3 bases and J dropped 9; count of bases not matched to a gene: 6. Germline CDR1 and CDR2: SGHRS and YFSETQ. CDR3 DNA sequence: TGCGCCAGCAGCTCGACAAGACTAGCGGGGGGTGAGCAGTTCTTC. Protein product: CASSSTRLAGGEQFF.

This clonotype turned up a few times. CDR3 sequence: CASSYEGYNEQFF. The CDR3 DNA reads as TGTGCCAGCAGTTACGAGGGGTACAATGAGCAGTTCTTC. This chain uses TRBV6-2 or TRBV6-3 with TRBJ2-1; D is possibly TRBD1 or TRBD2 (5 bases each). Germline V gene lookup returns CDR1 MNHEY and CDR2 SVGEGT. The CDR3 contains 13 residues. V was clipped by 2 bases and J by 4 bases, with 6 bases between them.

There are many counts of this clonotype. The V gene is TRBV7-2, the J gene TRBJ2-1; the match to TRBD2 covers 8 bases. The CDR3 contains 15 residues. V lost 3 bases and J lost 5; bases outside the gene matches: 6. Germline-derived CDR1 and CDR2 are SGHTA and FQGNSA. CDR3 nucleotides: TGTGCCAGCAGCTTCCGTAGCGGGGACCACAATGAGCAGTTCTTC. Encoded protein: CASSFRSGDHNEQFF. Using reference TRBV7-2 and TRBJ2-1 for the parts outside the CDR3, the full variable domain is GAGVSQSPSNKVTEKGKDVELRCDPISGHTALYWYRQSLGQGLEFLIYFQGNSAPDKSGLPSDRFSAERTGGSVSTLTIQRTQQEDSAVYLCASSFRSGDHNEQFFGPGTRLTVL.